The 22 T cell receptor beta chains in this list originate from one sample, sequenced in a study of T-cell memory formation after mild COVID-19. TCRdb reprocessed the 5' RACE reads with MiXCR, giving one entry per CDR3 protein. The sample shows about 600,000 distinct CDR3 sequences, about 20% of them seen only once. The sequenced sample consisted of PBMCs or a T cell subset sorted from them (not recorded which). These receptor sequences come from an adult woman who had mild COVID-19 (a few samples of this study predate the infection). Cell type and time point are not known.

This clonotype has just a few counts. The V and J genes are TRBV6-5 and TRBJ1-2; no clear D gene. CDR3 length: 12 residues. The V and J ends lost 8 bases and 8 bases respectively, with 15 bases between them. Looked up from germline, CDR1 is MNHEY and CDR2 is SVGAGI. Written as DNA, the CDR3 is TGTGCCAGCTCCCCAGGCGGTCGGGGCTACACCTTC. Protein sequence: CASSPGGRGYTF.

This clonotype appeared many times. The genes are TRBV30 and TRBJ1-5; TRBD1 agrees at 8 bases. From germline, CDR1 is GTSNPN and CDR2 SVGIG (reference sequence). The junction had 11 bases not matched to a gene; V was cut back by 5 bases and J by 8 bases. CDR3 size: 14 residues. The CDR3 loop is CAWDRQGAREPQHF. The CDR3 DNA follows: TGTGCCTGGGATCGGCAGGGGGCGAGGGAGCCCCAGCATTTT.

The V and J genes are TRBV6-5 and TRBJ2-4; 8 nucleotides agree with TRBD2. Germline V lookup: CDR1 MNHEY, CDR2 SVGAGI. The CDR3 contains 16 residues. Trimming at V came to 7 bases and at J to 0 bases, leaving 8 bases not matched to a gene. CDR3 DNA: TGTGCCAGCATGAGCGGGAGCAGGTTAGCCAAAAACATTCAGTACTTC. Protein sequence: CASMSGSRLAKNIQYF.

A few counts support this clonotype. V gene TRBV11-2 combines with J gene TRBJ2-5; D might be TRBD1 or TRBD2, each matching 6 bases. Trimming stripped 5 bases from V and 2 bases from J, with 24 bases between. CDR1 and CDR2 from the germline V gene are SGHAT and FQNNGV. There are 18 residues in the CDR3. CDR3 nucleotides: TGTGCCAGCAGCCCCCAGAAGGGGGGCGGAGGAATACAAGAGACCCAGTACTTC. Translating gives CASSPQKGGGGIQETQYF.

This clonotype was recorded many times. V gene TRBV29-1 combines with J gene TRBJ2-3; no clear D. This CDR3 is 14 amino acids long. V was pared by 4 bases and J by 2 bases, with 13 bases between. Per germline, CDR1 SQVTM and CDR2 ANQGSEA. This CDR3 is CSVASSVPTDTQYF. The CDR3 coding sequence is TGCAGCGTTGCTTCCAGCGTCCCCACAGATACGCAGTATTTT.

The CDR3 coding sequence is TGTGCCAGCGGGACAGGCTTAGCTGACTACGAGCAGTACTTC. This translates into CASGTGLADYEQYF. V gene TRBV19 combines with J gene TRBJ2-7, with 8 nucleotides matching TRBD1. The germline V gene encodes CDR1 LNHDA and CDR2 SQIVND (reference sequence). The CDR3 covers 14 residues. V shed 9 bases, J shed 3 bases, and the junction held 10 bases outside the gene matches. Using reference TRBV19 and TRBJ2-7 for the parts outside the CDR3, the full variable domain is DGGITQSPKYLFRKEGQNVTLSCEQNLNHDAMYWYRQDPGQGLRLIYYSQIVNDFQKGDIAEGYSVSREKKESFPLTVTSAQKNPTAFYLCASGTGLADYEQYFGPGTRLTVT.

The rearrangement links TRBV11-2 to TRBJ1-1, with D hard to call. CDR1 SGHAT and CDR2 FQNNGV come from the germline V gene. V was shortened by 0 bases and J by 3 bases, with 11 bases between the two germline ends. The CDR3 has 15 amino acids. CDR3 amino acids: CASSLDPNSHTEAFF. CDR3 coding DNA: TGTGCCAGCAGCTTAGATCCAAACAGCCACACTGAAGCTTTCTTT.

This clonotype was observed a handful of times. This CDR3 reads CASSLVRGAFLTEAFF. The CDR3, as DNA: TGCGCCAGCAGCTTGGTGAGGGGTGCGTTCCTCACTGAAGCTTTCTTT. The rearrangement uses TRBV5-1 and TRBJ1-1; maybe TRBD1 (5 bases). The CDR3 has 16 amino acids. The germline CDR1 and CDR2 sequences are SGHRS and YFSETQ. V lost 0 bases, J lost 4 bases, and 16 bases lay in between.

Ten or more counts support this clonotype. V usage is TRBV19 and J usage is TRBJ2-1; no clear D gene. CDR3 size: 15 residues. Trimming took off 7 bases at V and 0 bases at J, with 13 bases between the two ends. Germline V gene lookup returns CDR1 LNHDA and CDR2 SQIVND (reference sequence). The CDR3 loop reads CASTPALSSYNEQFF. The CDR3 bases are TGTGCCAGTACCCCGGCCCTAAGCTCCTACAATGAGCAGTTCTTC. Full variable domain (remainder filled in from reference TRBV19 and TRBJ2-1): DGGITQSPKYLFRKEGQNVTLSCEQNLNHDAMYWYRQDPGQGLRLIYYSQIVNDFQKGDIAEGYSVSREKKESFPLTVTSAQKNPTAFYLCASTPALSSYNEQFFGPGTRLTVL.

This clonotype has only a few counts. An end of the junction differs from the germline gene, which may be a read error. The chain has TRBV18 and TRBJ2-3; TRBD2 matches at 9 bases. The CDR3 consists of 11 residues. Germline-derived CDR1 and CDR2 are KGHSH and LQKENI. For the CDR3, the DNA is TGTGCCAGCTCCGCCGGGACTAGCACGAATTTT. Translating gives CASSAGTSTNF. Full variable domain (missing parts from reference TRBV18 and TRBJ2-3): NAGVMQNPRHLVRRRGQEARLRCSPMKGHSHVYWYRQLPEEGLKFMVYLQKENIIDESGMPKERFSAEFPKEGPSILRIQQVVRGDSAAYFCASSAGTSTNFGPGTRLTVL.

This clonotype was seen a few times. This chain connects TRBV12-3 or TRBV12-4 to TRBJ1-1, with D perhaps matching TRBD1 (5 bases). The CDR3 runs 13 residues. With 6 bases removed from V and 5 bases from J, the gap between germline ends came to 13 bases. CDR3 sequence (DNA): TGTGCCAGCAGGGAGGGAGGGGAGACTGAAGCTTTCTTT. Its protein product is CASREGGETEAFF.

The chain is built from TRBV5-1 and TRBJ1-1; D may be TRBD1 (6 bases). Trimming pared 3 bases from V and 4 bases from J, leaving 16 bases between. There are 15 residues in the CDR3. Germline V lookup: CDR1 SGHRS, CDR2 YFSETQ. As DNA, the CDR3 is TGCGCCAGCAGCTATCGGGGGCAGGGGACCACTGAAGCTTTCTTT. This encodes CASSYRGQGTTEAFF.

The chain joins TRBV2 to TRBJ1-1, with 7 bases fitting TRBD1. Germline CDR1 and CDR2: SNHLY and FYNNEI. This CDR3 comprises 15 residues. With 6 bases clipped from V and 1 base from J, the junction kept 8 bases outside the gene matches. CDR3 loop: CASRPHRDRNTEAFF. CDR3 bases: TGTGCCAGCAGGCCCCACCGGGACAGGAACACTGAAGCTTTCTTT.

This clonotype was observed a handful of times. The V gene is TRBV12-3 or TRBV12-4, the J gene TRBJ2-7; possible D gene TRBD1, 6 bases. The CDR3 runs 15 residues. With 5 bases removed from V and 2 bases from J, the gap between germline ends came to 16 bases. The CDR3 spells CASSLQTRGPYEQYF. CDR3 sequence (DNA): TGTGCCAGCAGTCTCCAGACCAGGGGTCCCTACGAGCAGTACTTC.

This clonotype was seen a few times. The genes are TRBV9 and TRBJ2-2; D is unclear. The germline V gene has CDR1 SGDLS and CDR2 YYNGEE. The V and J ends lost 4 bases and 3 bases respectively, with 7 bases between them. The CDR3 is 13 residues long. The DNA of the CDR3 is TGTGCCAGCAGCCGAACATACACCGGGGAGCTGTTTTTT. Its translation: CASSRTYTGELFF.

This clonotype has a single count. This chain joins TRBV27 and TRBJ1-1; D gene ambiguous. This CDR3 is built from 16 residues. Trimming pared 5 bases from V and 4 bases from J, leaving 20 bases between. Germline CDR1 reads MNHEY; CDR2 reads SMNVEV (reference sequence). CDR3 nucleotides: TGTGCCAGCAGTCCACTCCGCTTTGCAGGTCCCACTGAAGCTTTCTTT. It encodes CASSPLRFAGPTEAFF.

The chain is built from TRBV24-1 and TRBJ1-2, with D maybe TRBD1 (6 bases). CDR3 size: 13 residues. The ends were cut back, 7 bases at V and 2 bases at J, with 10 bases in the middle. The germline V gene has CDR1 KGHDR and CDR2 SFDVKD. This chain's CDR3 is CATSSQGNYGYTF. The DNA for the CDR3 is TGTGCCACCAGCTCCCAGGGGAACTATGGCTACACCTTC.

This sequence joins TRBV30 and TRBJ2-5; tentatively, D is TRBD1 or TRBD2 (6 bases each). The CDR3 covers 12 residues. Trimming shortened V by 5 bases and J by 2 bases, and 9 bases separated the two germline ends. CDR1 is GTSNPN and CDR2 is SVGIG in the germline V gene (reference sequence). In DNA form, the CDR3 reads TGTGCCTGGGAGGGGGGTCAAGAGACCCAGTACTTC. Its translation is CAWEGGQETQYF.

This clonotype came up a few times. The V call is TRBV9, the J call TRBJ2-3; TRBD2 is a possible D gene (6 bases). This CDR3 spans 17 amino acids. Germline V gene sequence: CDR1 SGDLS, CDR2 YYNGEE. V was clipped by 4 bases and J by 1 base, with 19 bases between them. CDR3 in amino acids: CASSLRGWGGGTDTQYF. CDR3 DNA: TGTGCCAGCAGCTTACGCGGATGGGGCGGGGGCACAGATACGCAGTATTTT.

This clonotype was found a few times. The J gene is TRBJ2-5, the V gene TRBV5-1, with TRBD2 matching 13 bases. CDR1 is SGHRS and CDR2 is YFSETQ in the germline V gene. The CDR3 is 16 amino acids. Trimming removed 4 bases from V and 1 base from J; junction bases left unmatched: 4. The CDR3 DNA sequence: TGCGCCAGCAGCCCGGGACTAGCGGGACCCCAAGAGACCCAGTACTTC. It yields the protein CASSPGLAGPQETQYF.

This clonotype was detected a few times. This rearrangement joins TRBV5-1 to TRBJ2-5; 13 bases agree with TRBD2. This CDR3 is 18 amino acids long. Losses at the gene ends were 4 bases for V and 2 bases for J; bases not matched to a gene: 11. CDR1 is SGHRS, CDR2 YFSETQ, per germline. The CDR3 loop reads CASSPGTSGVPRQETQYF. For the CDR3, the DNA is TGCGCCAGCAGCCCGGGGACTAGCGGGGTCCCCCGACAAGAGACCCAGTACTTC. The full variable domain, rest sourced from reference TRBV5-1 and TRBJ2-5, is KAGVTQTPRYLIKTRGQQVTLSCSPISGHRSVSWYQQTPGQGLQFLFEYFSETQRNKGNFPGRFSGRQFSNSRSEMNVSTLELGDSALYLCASSPGTSGVPRQETQYFGPGTRLLVL.

This clonotype was detected ten times or more. The rearrangement uses TRBV12-3 or TRBV12-4 and TRBJ2-2, with a tentative D call TRBD2 (6 bases). The ends were cut back, 4 bases at V and 0 bases at J, with 12 bases in the middle. CDR3 size: 16 residues. The CDR3 loop is CASSSRGFANTGELFF. In DNA, the CDR3 is TGTGCCAGCAGTTCGCGGGGATTCGCGAACACCGGGGAGCTGTTTTTT.